The rows below give T cell receptor beta chains drawn from one sample of a study of shared clonotypes between healthy human individuals. Data came from immunoSEQ multiplex PCR; TCRdb stores just in-frame clones and leaves some out. The table records about 1,500,000 clones, around 97% of them present only once. Sequencing input: naive CD4+ T cells sorted from blood. All receptors come from a young man in good health. The CDR3 runs from the conserved cysteine through the conserved F or W. D genes are given only for firm matches. Clone size appears in some rows only: once, few, many, or a class for an expanded clone.

J	size	V	D	DNA	CDR3
TRBJ2-7	NA	TRBV5-6	TRBD2	TGTGCCAGCAGCCGAGGGACTAGTGTCGAGCAGTACTTC	CASSRGTSVEQYF
TRBJ2-7	NA	TRBV11-2	TRBD1	TGTGCCAGCAGCTCCACAGGGGGCGCCTACGAGCAGTACTTC	CASSSTGGAYEQYF
TRBJ2-3	NA	TRBV13	TRBD1	TGTGCCAGCAGCCGGGACAGGGGGATTTATACGCAGTATTTT	CASSRDRGIYTQYF
TRBJ2-3	NA	TRBV12-5	TRBD2	TGTGCTAGTGGTCACGGGACTAGCGGGAGGCAAGATACGCAGTATTTT	CASGHGTSGRQDTQYF
TRBJ2-7	once	TRBV14	NA	TGTGCCAGCAGCCAAGATAGGGGGAAGGGCCCCGGCTACGAGCAGTACTTC	CASSQDRGKGPGYEQYF
TRBJ1-4	NA	TRBV5-1	NA	TGCGCCAGCAGATCCTCGGAGGACGAAAAACTGTTTTTT	CASRSSEDEKLFF
TRBJ2-7	NA	TRBV2	NA	TGTGCCAGCTCGGGAGCAGGATCGATCGGAAACGAGCAGTACTTC	CASSGAGSIGNEQYF
TRBJ2-7	NA	TRBV5-1	TRBD1	TGCGCCAGCAGCCCACAGGGGAACGAGCAGTACTTC	CASSPQGNEQYF
TRBJ2-3	NA	TRBV18	TRBD2	TGTGCCAGCTCACCACTCGATAGAGCGGGAGGCAGCACAGATACGCAGTATTTT	CASSPLDRAGGSTDTQYF
TRBJ2-3	NA	TRBV27	TRBD2	TGTGCCAGCAGTTTCGTTCAACTAGCGGGAGCGAACACAGATACGCAGTATTTT	CASSFVQLAGANTDTQYF
TRBJ2-7	NA	TRBV14	NA	TGTGCCAGCAGCCTGACAGTCCAGCAGTACTTC	CASSLTVQQYF
TRBJ2-1	NA	TRBV9	TRBD2	TGTGCCAGCAGCGCCCCCCAAACACTAGCGGGAGTCAACAATGAGCAGTTCTTC	CASSAPQTLAGVNNEQFF
TRBJ2-2	NA	TRBV5-1	TRBD2	TGCGCCAGCAGCTCCGGACTAGCGGGAGGGTCCACCGGGGAGCTGTTTTTT	CASSSGLAGGSTGELFF
TRBJ2-5	NA	TRBV4-1	TRBD2	TGCGCCAGCAGCCAAGATCTGGGCGGGAGGCCCCCTTACCAAGAGACCCAGTACTTC	CASSQDLGGRPPYQETQYF
TRBJ1-1	NA	TRBV27	TRBD1	TGTGCCAGCAGGGACAGGGTGTATTCTGAAGCTTTCTTT	CASRDRVYSEAFF
TRBJ2-1	NA	TRBV18	TRBD1	TGTGCCAGCTCGATGACAGGGGGCGCCCACAATGAGCAGTTCTTC	CASSMTGGAHNEQFF
TRBJ2-7	NA	TRBV27	TRBD2	TGTGCCAGCAGTTTAAGCGGGAGGAGCTCCTACGAGCAGTACTTC	CASSLSGRSSYEQYF
TRBJ1-1	NA	TRBV10-3	NA	TGTGCCATCAGTGAGAGGGGGAGTGGCACTGAAGCTTTCTTT	CAISERGSGTEAFF
TRBJ2-2	NA	TRBV6-6	NA	TGTGCCAGCAGTTACTCGATTGGGGGAACCGGGGAGCTGTTTTTT	CASSYSIGGTGELFF
TRBJ1-1	NA	TRBV25-1	NA	TGTGCCAGCAGTGTCAAGGGGAACACTGAAGCTTTCTTT	CASSVKGNTEAFF
TRBJ2-1	NA	TRBV15	NA	TGTGCCACCAGCAGAGCGGGAGAATACAATGAGCAGTTCTTC	CATSRAGEYNEQFF
TRBJ2-1	once	TRBV28	NA	TGTGCCAGCAGTTTAGGACAGCTTAATGAGCAGTTCTTC	CASSLGQLNEQFF
TRBJ2-3	NA	TRBV5-1	NA	TGCGCCACCCCCGTAAGGTTGAGCACAGATACGCAGTATTTT	CATPVRLSTDTQYF
TRBJ2-7	NA	TRBV21-1	NA	TGTGCCAGCACCAGACAGGGGACGCCCCCAATACCCTACGAGCAGTACTTC	CASTRQGTPPIPYEQYF
TRBJ2-3	once	TRBV5-1	NA	TGCGCCAGCAGCTTAGGAGGTCCAGATACGCAGTATTTT	CASSLGGPDTQYF
TRBJ2-3	NA	TRBV6-1	NA	TGTGCCAGCAGTTGGAATACTGGTGATACGCAGTATTTT	CASSWNTGDTQYF
TRBJ2-7	NA	TRBV27	TRBD1	TGTGCCAGCAGGGCCCCGGGACAGGTTCCCTACGAGCAGTACTTC	CASRAPGQVPYEQYF
TRBJ2-3	NA	TRBV7-3	NA	TGTGCCAGCAGCTTACTGGGGGAAACAGATACGCAGTATTTT	CASSLLGETDTQYF
TRBJ1-5	once	TRBV28	NA	TGTGCCAGCAGGGGCTGGGGTTTGGGTAATCAGCCCCAGCATTTT	CASRGWGLGNQPQHF
TRBJ2-7	NA	TRBV18	TRBD2	TGTGCCAGCTCACCACGTAGCGGGAGAACCTACGAGCAGTACTTC	CASSPRSGRTYEQYF
TRBJ2-2	NA	TRBV5-1	TRBD1	TGCGCCAGCAGCACGGGACAGGGGAACACCGGGGAGCTGTTTTTT	CASSTGQGNTGELFF
TRBJ2-3	NA	TRBV7-2	NA	TGTGCCAGCAGCTTAAAACTCACAGATACGCAGTATTTT	CASSLKLTDTQYF
TRBJ1-1	NA	TRBV9	NA	TGTGCCAGCAGCGTAGGGGAAGGGCTGAACACTGAAGCTTTCTTT	CASSVGEGLNTEAFF
TRBJ2-5	NA	TRBV10-2	TRBD1	TGCGCCAGCGGGGGGACAGGGTGGGACCAAGAGACCCAGTACTTC	CASGGTGWDQETQYF
TRBJ2-3	NA	TRBV9	NA	TGTGCCAGCACACTTTACGAGCGGGTGACCGCAGATACGCAGTATTTT	CASTLYERVTADTQYF
TRBJ2-1	NA	TRBV9	NA	TGTGCCAGCAGCTCCAGCTTACGGGGAGGCTGGAATGAGCAGTTCTTC	CASSSSLRGGWNEQFF
TRBJ2-1	NA	TRBV5-6	NA	TGTGCCAGCAGCTTGGCGGCAGTCGAGCAGTTCTTC	CASSLAAVEQFF
TRBJ2-1	once	TRBV12-5	TRBD2	TGTGCTAGTGGTCAACCGACTAGCAGCAATGAGCAGTTCTTC	CASGQPTSSNEQFF
TRBJ2-2	NA	TRBV28	TRBD1	TGTGCCAGCAGTTCCCCAGGGGGCAGTCGCACCGGGGAGCTGTTTTTT	CASSSPGGSRTGELFF
TRBJ1-5	once	TRBV28	NA	TGTGCCACCGAAAACCCCGGGACCCAGGCGGGGTATCAGCCCCAGCATTTT	CATENPGTQAGYQPQHF
TRBJ2-3	NA	TRBV7-9	NA	TGTGCCAGCAGTATAGGGATACCCACAGATACGCAGTATTTT	CASSIGIPTDTQYF
TRBJ2-7	NA	TRBV13	TRBD2	TGTGCCAGCAGCTCGGGACTAGCCATTTACGAGCAGTACTTC	CASSSGLAIYEQYF
TRBJ1-5	NA	TRBV9	TRBD1	TGTGCCAGCAGCGTAGGGGCAGGGGGTGACCAGCCCCAGCATTTT	CASSVGAGGDQPQHF
TRBJ1-2	NA	TRBV7-6	NA	TGTGCCAGCAGCTTCCCAGATTATGGCTACACCTTC	CASSFPDYGYTF
TRBJ2-5	NA	TRBV7-2	NA	TGTGCCAGCAGCTTAGACGGCGGAGAGGGTGAGACCCAGTACTTC	CASSLDGGEGETQYF